One and the same sample provided the 7 T cell receptor beta chains below, sequenced in a study of cytomegalovirus exposure and HLA in healthy donors. The primer mix had 60 Vbeta and 13 Jbeta primers. Here immunoSEQ multiplex PCR was the method, and the copy in TCRdb shows in-frame clones only, minus some. The sample shows roughly 100,000 clones, 65% of them seen only once. Sample: PBMCs. These receptor sequences come from a man in his thirties or forties in good health and CMV-seropositive.

In this sample, this clone turned up once. The gene calls are TRBV10-3 and TRBJ2-5; D call uncertain. The better agreement between TRBJ2-7 and the DNA end casts doubt on the J call. CDR1 and CDR2 from the germline V gene are ENHRY and SYGVKD. The CDR3 sequence is 10 residues long. This chain's CDR3 is CAISVNEQYF. DNA for the CDR3: TGTGCCATCAGTGTCAACGAGCAGTACTTC.

This chain connects TRBV10-3 to TRBJ1-1; 10 bases align to TRBD1. This CDR3 has 13 amino acids. With V trimmed by 8 bases and J by 4 bases, 4 bases remained unmatched. CDR1 and CDR2 (germline): ENHRY, SYGVKD. The CDR3 region has the DNA TGTGCCATCCAGGACAGGGGGACCACTGAAGCTTTCTTT. Its protein product is CAIQDRGTTEAFF.

This chain links TRBV19 with TRBJ1-5, with 8 nucleotides matching TRBD1. V lost 7 bases, J lost 3 bases, and 2 bases stayed unmatched. This CDR3 has 13 amino acids. The germline CDR1 and CDR2 sequences are LNHDA and SQIVND (reference sequence). This CDR3 reads CASTGGYNQPQHF. The CDR3 DNA follows: TGTGCCAGTACAGGGGGCTACAATCAGCCCCAGCATTTT.

The J gene is TRBJ2-7, the V gene TRBV7-9; D possibly corresponds to TRBD1 (6 bases). This CDR3 has 15 residues. Trimming took off 5 bases at V and 6 bases at J, with 20 bases between the two ends. The germline gives CDR1 SEHNR, CDR2 FQNEAQ (reference sequence). CDR3 sequence: CASSPDGARGFEQYF. CDR3 coding DNA: TGTGCCAGCAGCCCCGACGGGGCCAGGGGTTTCGAGCAGTACTTC.

The rearrangement joins TRBV29-1 to TRBJ2-5; D is undetermined. The V gene's germline CDR1 is SQVTM and CDR2 ANQGSEA. V lost 3 bases to trimming and J lost 4 bases, with 6 bases between them. The CDR3 is 11 amino acids. The CDR3 DNA sequence: TGCAGCGTTGATAACGGAGAGACCCAGTACTTC. Translating gives CSVDNGETQYF.

This clone has just one count. V usage is TRBV7-6 and J usage is TRBJ2-3; unclear D gene. Germline values: CDR1 SGHVS, CDR2 FNYEAQ. The CDR3 extends over 14 amino acids. V was shortened by 5 bases and J by 6 bases, with 15 bases between the two germline ends. The chain's CDR3 is CASSPLFKRDTQYF. The CDR3 DNA reads as TGTGCCAGCAGCCCCCTGTTTAAGCGTGATACGCAGTATTTT.

The CDR3 DNA reads TGTGCCTGGGCAGGGGGCTACGGTCAGCCCCAGCATTTT. This codes for CAWAGGYGQPQHF. The rearrangement uses TRBV30 and TRBJ1-5; 8 nucleotides align to TRBD1. The J segment lost 6 bases and the V segment lost 5 bases, leaving 6 bases of the junction unmatched. Germline assignment: CDR1 GTSNPN and CDR2 SVGIG (reference sequence). This CDR3 has 13 residues.